The rows below give T cell receptor beta chains drawn from one sample of a study of identical twins. TCRdb reanalysed the 5' RACE reads using MiXCR and keeps one entry per CDR3 protein. The repertoire includes more than 650,000 distinct CDR3 sequences, approximately 6.1% of them detected once, and about 1.8% sits in the top ten. The sequencing input was naive T cells sorted from blood. These receptors all stem from a young man in good health. Both conserved end residues are part of each CDR3. The D gene is left open where the match is weak. Where a row states a size, it is once, few, many or the class of an expanded clone; other rows omit it.

CDR3 protein	CDR3 DNA	CDR3 length	V gene	D gene	J gene	clone size
CATSDATGGSYNEQFF	TGTGCCACCAGTGATGCGACAGGGGGTTCGTACAATGAGCAGTTCTTC	16	TRBV24-1	TRBD1	TRBJ2-1	-
CASSLASPFYNEQFF	TGTGCCAGCAGCTTGGCCAGCCCTTTCTACAATGAGCAGTTCTTC	15	TRBV5-6	-	TRBJ2-1	-
CASSPQGWMETQYF	TGTGCCAGCAGCCCCCAGGGGTGGATGGAGACCCAGTACTTC	14	TRBV3-1	-	TRBJ2-5	few
CASSFRQGTSSYNEQFF	TGTGCCAGCAGTTTCCGACAGGGGACGAGCTCCTACAATGAGCAGTTCTTC	17	TRBV6-5	TRBD1	TRBJ2-1	many
CASSGDRDFPRPEAFF	TGTGCCAGCAGCGGAGACCGGGACTTTCCCCGCCCGGAGGCTTTCTTT	16	TRBV9	-	TRBJ1-1	many
CSVVGTPTYEQYF	TGCAGCGTTGTTGGGACGCCGACTTACGAGCAGTACTTC	13	TRBV29-1	-	TRBJ2-7	many
CSVGLVRFNTGELFF	TGCAGCGTTGGCCTGGTCAGGTTCAACACCGGGGAGCTGTTTTTT	15	TRBV29-1	-	TRBJ2-2	-
CASSRDFLSSYNEQFF	TGTGCCAGCAGCCGGGACTTCCTAAGCTCCTACAATGAGCAGTTCTTC	16	TRBV11-2	-	TRBJ2-1	-
CAWSWDSYTGELFF	TGTGCCTGGAGTTGGGACTCGTACACCGGGGAGCTGTTTTTT	14	TRBV30	-	TRBJ2-2	few
CASSAAWGGTEAFF	TGTGCCAGCAGTGCTGCCTGGGGGGGCACTGAAGCTTTCTTT	14	TRBV12-3/TRBV12-4	-	TRBJ1-1	-